These 4 T cell receptor beta chains were sequenced from one sample in a study of CD8 T cells in ankylosing spondylitis. Points from the study as a whole: In ankylosing spondylitis blood, a motif of fewer than 10 highly homologous TCR beta variants appeared characteristic.

These receptors are not linked to any known antigen. MiXCR was run by TCRdb on the 5' RACE reads, yielding one entry per CDR3 protein. Of more than 400,000 distinct CDR3 sequences listed, roughly 5.2% are singletons. The sequenced sample was blood, either unsorted or a sorted T cell fraction (not recorded which). These receptors were taken from a male donor with ankylosing spondylitis.

This clonotype was counted many times. V gene TRBV28 combines with J gene TRBJ1-6; 9 bases align to TRBD1. V lost 2 bases, J lost 8 bases, and 10 bases stayed unmatched. Germline V gene data show CDR1 as MDHEN and CDR2 as SYDVKM. This CDR3 has 17 amino acids. Here the CDR3 DNA reads TGTGCCAGCAGTTTACTAACTCCGGGACAGGGTGATTCACCCCTCCACTTT. Translating gives CASSLLTPGQGDSPLHF.

This clonotype was recorded at least ten times. The chain recombines TRBV12-3 or TRBV12-4 with TRBJ1-5, with 8 nucleotides matching TRBD1. The CDR3 is 12 residues long. Trimming removed 7 bases from V and 7 bases from J; junction bases left unmatched: 3. This CDR3 is CASTGGSQPQHF. The DNA for the CDR3 is TGTGCCAGCACAGGGGGCAGCCAGCCCCAGCATTTT.

This clonotype was seen only a few times. CDR3 sequence reads: CASSLTQGLTYEQYF. The CDR3 coding sequence is TGTGCCAGCAGCTTAACGCAGGGGTTAACCTACGAGCAGTACTTC. V gene TRBV7-2 combines with J gene TRBJ2-7; possible D gene TRBD1, 6 bases. Trimming shortened V by 2 bases and J by 2 bases, and 13 bases separated the two germline ends. This CDR3 is 15 amino acids long. CDR1 is SGHTA and CDR2 is FQGNSA in the germline V gene.

In regard to this clonotype: A much bigger clone sits one base away, suggesting this may be a read error. This rearrangement joins TRBV6-2 or TRBV6-3 to TRBJ2-3; 13 bases match TRBD2. The V and J ends lost 0 bases and 4 bases, in that order; junction bases with no gene match: 13. The length of the CDR3 is 20 residues. Germline-derived CDR1 and CDR2 are MNHEY and SVGEGT. CDR3 nucleotide sequence: TGTGCCAGCAGTTACTCACTAGCGGGGGGGCCATGGGGTTCAGCAGATACGCAGTATTTT. Amino acids: CASSYSLAGGPWGSADTQYF.